This T cell receptor beta chain was sequenced for a study of T cell changes during pregnancy in multiple sclerosis. Trimming cost V 5 bases and J 2 bases; bases outside gene matches: 6. Germline V gene sequence: CDR1 SGHTA, CDR2 FQGNSA. The CDR3 extends over 14 amino acids. Sequencing used immunoSEQ multiplex PCR; TCRdb keeps in-frame clones, though not all of them. The profile shows more than 40,000 clones, around 94% of them singletons. This TCR was recovered from a female donor with multiple sclerosis, enrolled in a pregnancy study. The starting material was CD4+ T cells from peripheral blood mononuclear cells, obtained in the third trimester of pregnancy. This chain uses TRBV7-2 with TRBJ2-7, with 7 bases fitting TRBD2. CDR3 bases: TGTGCCAGCAGCCCGGGACTACCTCCCTACGAGCAGTACTTC. It is translated as CASSPGLPPYEQYF.